The source of this T cell receptor beta chain is a study of blood T cell repertoires in COVID-19. Study summary: T cells, B-cell-depleted T cells, or PBMCs supplied cDNA or gDNA.

The V end lost 4 bases, the J end lost 2 bases, and 14 bases lay between the germline ends. In germline, CDR1 is GTSNPN, CDR2 SVGIG (reference sequence). CDR3 length: 14 amino acids. TCRdb's copy holds only in-frame clones and misses some; the assay was immunoSEQ multiplex PCR. The sample carries roughly 240,000 clones, around four fifths recorded once. This chain uses TRBV30 with TRBJ2-5; D is perhaps TRBD1 (5 bases). Sequencing was carried out using peripheral blood. The clonotype was recovered from a man aged 55 to 70 who had recovered from COVID-19. CDR3 region: CAWTPADKQETQYF. Written as DNA, the CDR3 is TGTGCCTGGACCCCGGCGGACAAACAAGAGACCCAGTACTTC.